A single sample gave rise to the 11 T cell receptor beta chains below, sequenced in a study of breast tumors, draining lymph nodes, adjacent tissues. Breast cancer patients provided tissue from their axillary draining lymph nodes. TCRdb reprocessed the multiplex PCR reads with MiXCR, giving one entry per CDR3 protein. The sample lists 75,000 to 100,000 distinct CDR3 sequences; roughly 19% were seen once. Sequencing was carried out using axillary lymph node tissue. These receptors all come from a female donor with breast cancer. Some clones in this sample may be carry-over from other donors' samples.

This clonotype was recorded at least ten times. The chain joins TRBV7-2 to TRBJ2-7; TRBD1 agrees at 10 bases. CDR1 is SGHTA, CDR2 FQGNSA, per germline. The V and J ends lost 5 bases and 3 bases, in that order; junction bases with no gene match: 7. The CDR3 spans 15 residues. The CDR3 loop reads CASSRRTGGNYEQYF. In DNA, the CDR3 is TGTGCCAGCAGCCGACGGACAGGGGGGAACTACGAGCAGTACTTC.

This clonotype was detected ten times or more. The V call is TRBV19, the J call TRBJ2-3, with TRBD1 matching 8 bases. The length of the CDR3 is 14 residues. V dropped 6 bases and J dropped 4; count of bases not matched to a gene: 6. The germline CDR1 and CDR2 sequences are LNHDA and SQIVND (reference sequence). CDR3 amino acids: CASRPDRASDTQYF. CDR3 sequence (DNA): TGTGCCAGTAGGCCGGACAGGGCTTCAGATACGCAGTATTTT.

The sample holds one count of this clonotype. The rearrangement joins TRBV27 to TRBJ2-1; 8 nucleotides match TRBD1. V lost 7 bases, J lost 0 bases, and 8 bases stayed unmatched. Germline assignment: CDR1 MNHEY and CDR2 SMNVEV (reference sequence). CDR3 length: 16 residues. CDR3 protein: CASNTGGSGSYNEQFF. The CDR3 region has the DNA TGTGCCAGCAACACAGGGGGTTCGGGCTCCTACAATGAGCAGTTCTTC.

This clonotype was observed many times. The chain combines TRBV2 with TRBJ1-5; possible D gene TRBD1, 6 bases. Germline V gene sequence: CDR1 SNHLY, CDR2 FYNNEI. Trimming removed 3 bases at V and 7 bases at J, with 16 bases between. This CDR3 is built from 15 residues. The CDR3 loop is CASSENPGVGQPQHF. In DNA, the CDR3 is TGTGCCAGCAGTGAGAATCCAGGGGTCGGGCAGCCCCAGCATTTT.

To note about this clonotype: This may come from a read error, since a much larger clone is one base off. Given the absence of the conserved phenylalanine or tryptophan at the CDR3 end, a read error is likely. The chain is built from TRBV4-1 and TRBJ2-5, with 7 bases fitting TRBD2. With 0 bases clipped from V and 5 bases from J, the junction kept 9 bases outside the gene matches. This CDR3 contains 16 residues. CDR1 MGHRA and CDR2 YSYEKL come from the germline V gene. The CDR3 here is CASSQEWREPLETQYS. DNA for the CDR3: TGCGCCAGCAGCCAAGAGTGGCGGGAGCCCTTGGAGACCCAGTACTCC.

Turning to this clonotype: As the CDR3 is not closed by the conserved phenylalanine or tryptophan, this likely results from a read error. V usage is TRBV7-3 and J usage is TRBJ2-3; TRBD1 might be the D (6 bases). V shed 0 bases and J shed 3 bases, with 10 bases lying between them. This CDR3 has 15 residues. CDR1 SGHTA and CDR2 FQGTGA come from the germline V gene. The DNA of the CDR3 is TGTGCCAGCAGCTTAACGTCAGGGGAGACAGATACGCAGTATTCC. It translates to CASSLTSGETDTQYS.

As for this clonotype: Since a much larger clone is just one base distant, this may be a read error. The rearrangement joins TRBV5-1 to TRBJ2-5; D ambiguous. V was trimmed by 0 bases and J by 7 bases, leaving 7 bases between them. The CDR3 totals 12 residues. Looked up from germline, CDR1 is SGHRS and CDR2 is YFSETQ. The CDR3 sequence is CASSLGKGTQYF. CDR3 nucleotide sequence: TGCGCCAGCAGCTTGGGGAAAGGGACCCAGTACTTC. Together with reference TRBV5-1 and TRBJ2-5, the CDR3 gives the full variable domain: KAGVTQTPRYLIKTRGQQVTLSCSPISGHRSVSWYQQTPGQGLQFLFEYFSETQRNKGNFPGRFSGRQFSNSRSEMNVSTLELGDSALYLCASSLGKGTQYFGPGTRLLVL.

This clonotype was seen ten or more times. The junction shows a germline mismatch at one end, possibly a read error. The rearrangement links TRBV12-3 or TRBV12-4 to TRBJ2-7; D ambiguous. This CDR3 is 12 amino acids long. This CDR3 is CASSFVHYKQYF. In DNA, the CDR3 is TGTGCCAGCAGTTTTGTACACTACAAGCAGTACTTC.

This clonotype was picked up a small number of times. The chain links TRBV3-1 to TRBJ2-7; 9 nucleotides line up with TRBD1. Trimming cost V 4 bases and J 6 bases; bases outside gene matches: 16. This CDR3 has 17 amino acids. Germline CDR1 is LGHDT and CDR2 is YNNKEL (reference sequence). In DNA, the CDR3 is TGTGCCAGCAGCCCGCAACACCTTCGGGACAGGGCGGGCGAGCAGTACTTC. Translated: CASSPQHLRDRAGEQYF.

Notes on this clonotype: It may be a read error: a sequence one base away is much more abundant. The chain couples TRBV14 to TRBJ2-7, with TRBD1 identical over 10 bases. V was pared by 7 bases and J by 4 bases, with 10 bases of the junction left unmatched. This CDR3 is built from 15 residues. The germline V gene has CDR1 SGHDN and CDR2 FVKESK. The DNA for the CDR3 is TGTGCCAGCAACCGGGACCGGGACAGGGGTTACGAGCAGTACTTC. It encodes CASNRDRDRGYEQYF. The complete variable domain, with remaining parts taken from reference TRBV14 and TRBJ2-7, reads EAGVTQFPSHSVIEKGQTVTLRCDPISGHDNLYWYRRVMGKEIKFLLHFVKESKQDESGMPNNRFLAERTGGTYSTLKVQPAELEDSGVYFCASNRDRDRGYEQYFGPGTRLTVT.

The sample holds many counts of this clonotype. The V gene is TRBV4-3, the J gene TRBJ2-3; maybe TRBD2 (6 bases). This CDR3 is built from 15 residues. Germline V gene data show CDR1 as LGHNA and CDR2 as YSLEER. Between the trimmed V and J ends, which lost 5 bases and 1 base, there was a span of 13 bases. The CDR3 coding sequence is TGCGCCAGCAGCTGGGGGGATTTCGGCACAGATACGCAGTATTTT. Its translation: CASSWGDFGTDTQYF.